Listed here are 27 T cell receptor beta chains from one sample, sequenced in a study of CD8 T cells in ankylosing spondylitis. TCRdb re-called the 5' RACE reads through MiXCR, storing one row per CDR3 protein. This table has 300,000 to 350,000 distinct CDR3 sequences, approximately 10% appearing once. Material for sequencing was blood, either unsorted or a sorted T cell fraction (not recorded which). The receptors derive from a female donor with ankylosing spondylitis or in good health (not recorded which).

This clonotype has a count of ten or more. CDR3 nucleotides: TGTGCCAGCAGCTTATTGTTCTCCCCCTCTGGAAACACCATATATTTT. This gives the protein CASSLLFSPSGNTIYF. This chain connects TRBV7-8 to TRBJ1-3; the D is unclear. Germline V CDR1 and CDR2: SGHVS, FQNEAQ. The CDR3 loop spans 16 amino acids. V lost 2 bases, J lost 0 bases, and 11 bases lay in between.

The table lists this clonotype with many counts. V and J are TRBV12-3 or TRBV12-4 and TRBJ2-3; maybe TRBD1 (8 bases). The CDR3 loop spans 13 amino acids. V gave up 5 bases and J gave up 9 bases, with 15 bases separating them. CDR3 DNA sequence: TGTGCCAGCAGTCCAGACAGGGGAGGGACGCAGTATTTT. Encoded protein: CASSPDRGGTQYF.

There are many counts of this clonotype. V and J are TRBV20-1 and TRBJ1-5; D not certain. The CDR3 is 13 amino acids. V dropped 3 bases and J dropped 2 bases, with 8 bases sitting between them. The germline CDR1 and CDR2 sequences are DFQATT and SNEGSKA (reference sequence). CDR3 amino acids: CSARTKGNQPQHF. The CDR3 DNA reads as TGCAGTGCTAGGACGAAGGGCAATCAGCCCCAGCATTTT.

The chain employs TRBV5-1 and TRBJ1-1; D uncertain. The CDR3 consists of 15 residues. Trimming removed 6 bases at V and 1 base at J, with 16 bases between. CDR1 SGHRS and CDR2 YFSETQ come from the germline V gene. CDR3 residues: CASKPSSAPNTEAFF. The CDR3 DNA reads as TGCGCCAGCAAACCTAGTTCAGCTCCGAACACTGAAGCTTTCTTT.

The rearrangement uses TRBV18 and TRBJ2-3; 9 bases are shared with TRBD2. The CDR3 is 15 amino acids. V gave up 4 bases and J gave up 3 bases; unmatched junction bases: 5. Germline CDR1 is KGHSH and CDR2 is LQKENI. CDR3 protein: CASSLSSGDTDTQYF. The CDR3 coding sequence is TGTGCCAGCTCACTCTCTAGCGGGGATACAGATACGCAGTATTTT.

This clonotype was seen repeatedly, ten times or more. The rearrangement uses TRBV5-1 and TRBJ2-2, with no clear D. Trimming removed 0 bases from V and 6 bases from J, with 12 bases in between. Germline-derived CDR1 and CDR2 are SGHRS and YFSETQ. The CDR3 covers 15 residues. The CDR3 bases are TGCGCCAGCAGCTTGGACGGCTCGTCGTCCGGGGAGCTGTTTTTT. As protein: CASSLDGSSSGELFF.

Only a few counts were recorded for this clonotype. The J gene is TRBJ2-5, the V gene TRBV20-1, with D unclear. Germline assignment: CDR1 DFQATT and CDR2 SNEGSKA (reference sequence). The ends were cut back, 6 bases at V and 0 bases at J, with 14 bases in the middle. The length of the CDR3 is 14 residues. The CDR3 DNA reads as TGCAGTGCCTCATTAAACTGGTACCAAGAGACCCAGTACTTC. It specifies CSASLNWYQETQYF.

This clonotype was seen at least ten times. The rearrangement links TRBV5-1 to TRBJ1-5; TRBD1 agrees at 7 bases. The germline gives CDR1 SGHRS, CDR2 YFSETQ. The trim removed 2 bases at V and 2 bases at J, leaving 1 base unmatched. The CDR3 spans 14 residues. The CDR3 sequence: CASSFGQGNQPQHF. In DNA form, the CDR3 reads TGCGCCAGCAGCTTCGGACAGGGCAATCAGCCCCAGCATTTT.

The chain combines TRBV5-1 with TRBJ2-1, with D possibly being TRBD1 or TRBD2 (7 bases each). Germline loops: CDR1 SGHRS, CDR2 YFSETQ. This CDR3 is built from 16 residues. Trimming stripped 6 bases from V and 4 bases from J, with 20 bases between. The CDR3 loop reads CASTDQGGPSYNEQFF. CDR3 in DNA: TGCGCCAGCACCGACCAGGGGGGGCCTAGTTACAATGAGCAGTTCTTC.

This clonotype showed up many times. This chain joins TRBV5-1 and TRBJ2-1, with TRBD2 matching over 9 bases. This CDR3 has 16 residues. CDR1 is SGHRS and CDR2 is YFSETQ in the germline V gene. V trimming: 7 bases; J trimming: 0 bases; junction bases outside the gene matches: 8. The CDR3 DNA is TGCGCCAGCGGCCAAGGACTAGCGAGCTCCTACAATGAGCAGTTCTTC. This sequence encodes CASGQGLASSYNEQFF.

This clonotype turned up a few times. V is TRBV7-9 and J is TRBJ1-6; 9 bases match TRBD1. The CDR3 is made up of 14 amino acids. Germline trimming cut 5 bases from V and 10 bases from J; bases unmatched to any gene: 6. Per the germline V gene, CDR1 is SEHNR and CDR2 is FQNEAQ (reference sequence). As DNA, the CDR3 is TGTGCCAGCAGCCGGGACAGGGAAGCCTCACCCCTCCACTTT. Amino acid sequence: CASSRDREASPLHF.

This clonotype was counted at least ten times. V gene TRBV5-1 combines with J gene TRBJ1-4; TRBD1 is a possible D gene (5 bases). The CDR3 spans 13 residues. Germline-derived CDR1 and CDR2 are SGHRS and YFSETQ. V was clipped by 6 bases and J by 7 bases, with 13 bases between them. The CDR3 bases are TGCGCCAGCACACTGGGTCAGGGTGAAAAACTGTTTTTT. Amino acid sequence: CASTLGQGEKLFF.

J is TRBJ2-2 and V is TRBV2, with D unresolved. Germline V gene sequence: CDR1 SNHLY, CDR2 FYNNEI. CDR3 size: 13 residues. Trimming cost V 4 bases and J 4 bases, with 7 bases left between them. The CDR3 loop is CASSVLSTGELFF. CDR3 sequence (DNA): TGTGCCAGCAGTGTACTTTCCACCGGGGAGCTGTTTTTT.

V gene TRBV18 combines with J gene TRBJ2-5; weak D call: TRBD1 (5 bases). CDR1 and CDR2 from the germline V gene are KGHSH and LQKENI. The CDR3 totals 16 residues. The V end lost 2 bases, the J end lost 3 bases, and 16 bases lay between the germline ends. CDR3 region: CASSPNQGTLEETQYF. The CDR3 DNA follows: TGTGCCAGCTCACCAAACCAGGGAACGTTGGAAGAGACCCAGTACTTC.

In its sample, this clonotype was seen many times. The gene calls are TRBV9 and TRBJ2-1; TRBD1 matches at 9 bases. Looked up from germline, CDR1 is SGDLS and CDR2 is YYNGEE. Unmatched junction bases numbered 5, after V lost 0 bases and J lost 4 bases. CDR3 length: 16 residues. DNA of the CDR3: TGTGCCAGCAGCGTAGTCCGGGACAGGGATTACAATGAGCAGTTCTTC. The encoded protein is CASSVVRDRDYNEQFF.

As concerns this clonotype: Compared with germline, one end of the junction differs, possibly owing to a read error. The chain carries TRBV20-1 and TRBJ2-7; weak D call: TRBD2 (6 bases). This CDR3 comprises 12 residues. Germline assignment: CDR1 DFQATT and CDR2 SNEGSKA (reference sequence). CDR3 DNA sequence: TGCTGTGTTCCTGCTAGCGACTACAAGCAGTACTTC. It specifies CCVPASDYKQYF.

This chain joins TRBV29-1 and TRBJ2-1; D perhaps matches TRBD1 (6 bases). This CDR3 has 11 residues. The germline gives CDR1 SQVTM, CDR2 ANQGSEA. V was cut by 3 bases and J by 6 bases, with 6 bases left in between. Here the CDR3 DNA reads TGCAGCGTTGACAGGGGCAATGAGCAGTTCTTC. Protein: CSVDRGNEQFF.

This clonotype was counted a few times. The genes are TRBV3-1 and TRBJ2-1; possible D gene TRBD1, 5 bases. The CDR3 has 14 amino acids. The germline V gene has CDR1 LGHDT and CDR2 YNNKEL (reference sequence). V dropped 4 bases and J dropped 4 bases, with 11 bases sitting between them. The CDR3: CASSLRTNYNEQFF. The CDR3 DNA follows: TGTGCCAGCAGCCTGCGGACAAATTACAATGAGCAGTTCTTC.

The genes are TRBV18 and TRBJ2-1; D is perhaps TRBD2 (5 bases). V shed 2 bases and J shed 4 bases, with 9 bases lying between them. The CDR3 is 14 residues long. From germline, CDR1 is KGHSH and CDR2 LQKENI. CDR3 sequence: CASSPATTYNEQFF. CDR3 nucleotides: TGTGCCAGCTCACCAGCGACTACATACAATGAGCAGTTCTTC.

This clonotype was observed a few times. The chain employs TRBV7-2 and TRBJ2-5; 7 bases agree with TRBD2. V gave up 4 bases and J gave up 5 bases; unmatched junction bases: 10. The CDR3 is 15 amino acids. CDR1 is SGHTA and CDR2 is FQGNSA in the germline V gene. CDR3 amino acids: CASSSATSWRETQYF. The CDR3 nucleotides are TGTGCCAGCAGCTCGGCGACTAGCTGGCGGGAGACCCAGTACTTC.

This chain joins TRBV24-1 and TRBJ2-3; TRBD2 matches 7 bases. The CDR3 has 15 amino acids. V dropped 5 bases and J dropped 3; count of bases not matched to a gene: 7. In germline, CDR1 is KGHDR, CDR2 SFDVKD. The CDR3: CATSVAGASTDTQYF. CDR3 DNA sequence: TGTGCCACCAGTGTCGCGGGAGCTTCTACAGATACGCAGTATTTT.

This clonotype was seen repeatedly, ten times or more. This sequence joins TRBV7-2 and TRBJ1-2; tentatively, D is TRBD1 (6 bases). Germline lookup yields CDR1 SGHTA and CDR2 FQGNSA. The CDR3 covers 15 residues. V was shortened by 3 bases and J by 4 bases, with 15 bases between the two germline ends. As DNA, the CDR3 is TGTGCCAGCAGCTTCGGGGGCAGGGACATCTATGGCTACACCTTC. Translating gives CASSFGGRDIYGYTF.

Comment on this clonotype: A much larger clonotype is one base distant, so this may be a read error. V and J are TRBV20-1 and TRBJ1-1; D is unresolved. Per germline, CDR1 DFQATT and CDR2 SNEGSKA (reference sequence). V shed 2 bases and J shed 6 bases, with 19 bases lying between them. The CDR3 covers 15 residues. The CDR3 DNA follows: TGCAGTGCTAGAAAACGTCGACTCGATCTGGCTGAAGCTTTCTTT. It codes for CSARKRRLDLAEAFF.

This clonotype was recorded many times. V is TRBV10-3 and J is TRBJ2-7; D is uncertain. Germline V gene data show CDR1 as ENHRY and CDR2 as SYGVKD. The CDR3 length is 12 residues. Trimming stripped 3 bases from V and 7 bases from J, with 10 bases between. The CDR3 sequence is CAISDGAAEQYF. CDR3 coding DNA: TGTGCCATCAGTGATGGTGCAGCGGAGCAGTACTTC.

The V gene is TRBV20-1, the J gene TRBJ2-1; D is perhaps TRBD1 (5 bases). CDR3 size: 15 residues. Germline V gives CDR1 DFQATT, CDR2 SNEGSKA (reference sequence). Trimming took 3 bases from V and 4 from J, leaving 16 bases between them. The DNA of the CDR3 is TGCAGTGCTAGTAGACAGCTCGGCCTATACAATGAGCAGTTCTTC. It yields the protein CSASRQLGLYNEQFF.

This clonotype was observed many times. The chain uses TRBV20-1 and TRBJ2-1; D gene uncertain. The V end lost 7 bases, the J end lost 3 bases, and 16 bases lay between the germline ends. Germline values: CDR1 DFQATT, CDR2 SNEGSKA (reference sequence). The CDR3 has 14 residues. The CDR3 DNA reads TGCAGTGTTCCTCTACCCGGGTTCTACAATGAGCAGTTCTTC. Amino acid sequence: CSVPLPGFYNEQFF.

This clonotype was recorded many times. J is TRBJ2-2 and V is TRBV28, with a weak D call TRBD1 (5 bases). CDR1 and CDR2 (germline): MDHEN, SYDVKM. Trimming took off 4 bases at V and 2 bases at J, with 8 bases between the two ends. The CDR3 has 14 amino acids. CDR3 in amino acids: CASSYRRNTGELFF. The CDR3 region has the DNA TGTGCCAGCAGTTACAGGAGAAACACCGGGGAGCTGTTTTTT.